Sequencing of this TCR beta chain was carried out in a study of T-cell reconstitution after alpha-beta-depleted transplantation in children. Per the germline V gene, CDR1 is SGHVT and CDR2 is SQSDAQ. Trimming took 7 bases from V and 0 from J, leaving 19 bases between them. The CDR3 extends over 17 amino acids. Unique molecular identifiers were used in preparing the TCRbeta library. Using its own MiXCR run on the PCR reads, TCRdb lists one record per CDR3 protein. Of some 600,000 distinct CDR3 sequences detected, roughly 17% appear once; the ten largest clones hold over 0.95%. The sequenced sample was PBMCs from the stem cell graft donor, obtained from the stem cell graft. The origin of this receptor is a human donor who donated a stem cell graft to a child with acute myeloid leukemia. The chain combines TRBV7-4 with TRBJ1-5; a weak D match, TRBD1 (5 bases). The CDR3 DNA sequence: TGTGCCAGCACTTACTTACAGGACGAAGATAGCAATCAGCCCCAGCATTTT. It translates to CASTYLQDEDSNQPQHF.